These T cell receptor beta chains were read from a single sample in a study of cytotoxic CD8 clonotypes in ibrutinib-treated CLL. The protocol was immunoSEQ multiplex PCR, while the TCRdb copy is restricted to in-frame clones and leaves out a portion. The sample gives some 80,000 clones, about 85% of which show up once; around 4.8% is in the top ten. Specimen: PBMCs, collected after 12 months of ibrutinib treatment. These TCRs come from a human donor with chronic lymphocytic leukemia. Both conserved end residues are part of each CDR3. A D gene is named only where the DNA matches it firmly. Some rows have no size entry. The others give once, few or many, or a class for an expanded clone.

v_call	d_call	j_call	clone_size	cdr3_nt	cdr3_aa
TRBV11-3	.	TRBJ2-1	.	TGTGCCAGCAGCTTCGGACTGACTGAGCAGTTCTTC	CASSFGLTEQFF
TRBV5-1	TRBD1	TRBJ1-6	.	TGCGCCAGCAGCTCCAGGACAGGGACGAACTCACCCCTCCACTTT	CASSSRTGTNSPLHF
TRBV6-1	.	TRBJ2-1	few	TGTGCCAGCGGCTTCACTAGTCTGCGGACGGATGAGCAGTTCTTC	CASGFTSLRTDEQFF
TRBV4-2	.	TRBJ1-6	few	TGTGCCAGCAGCCAAGTTGGGGGACAAATAGGTTCACCCCTCCACTTT	CASSQVGGQIGSPLHF
TRBV7-9	TRBD1	TRBJ1-2	.	TGTGCCAGCAGCCCCAGGGGGTTTGGCATGGGTAGATTC	CASSPRGFGMGRF
TRBV5-1	TRBD1	TRBJ2-6	.	TGCGCCAGTACGGACAGGGGTCCTGGGGCCAACGTCCTGACTTTC	CASTDRGPGANVLTF
TRBV9	.	TRBJ2-3	.	TGTGCCAGCAGCGCCCCGCCCAGCACAGATACGCAGTATTTT	CASSAPPSTDTQYF
TRBV28	TRBD1	TRBJ1-6	.	TGTGCCAGCAAGACAGGGGACCGGTCACCCCTCCACTTT	CASKTGDRSPLHF
TRBV6-5	.	TRBJ1-1	.	TGTGCCAGCACCCGGGCCCCGAACACTGAAGCTTTCTTT	CASTRAPNTEAFF
TRBV4-1	TRBD1	TRBJ1-2	.	TGCGCCAGCAGCCAAGGATCCCCCTCCGGGACAGGCGACTATGGCTACACCTTC	CASSQGSPSGTGDYGYTF
TRBV7-3	.	TRBJ2-2	.	TGTGCCAGCAGCCCACTAGGACGAGGCGGGGAGCTGTTTTTT	CASSPLGRGGELFF
TRBV7-9	TRBD2	TRBJ2-3	.	TGTGCCAGCAGCTTAGGGGCTAGCGGGGTACGCACAGATACGCAGTATTTT	CASSLGASGVRTDTQYF
TRBV5-8	TRBD1	TRBJ1-2	.	TGTGCCAGCAGCATAGTGACAGGGGGCGCAGGAGGCTACACCTTC	CASSIVTGGAGGYTF
TRBV11-3	TRBD2	TRBJ2-1	.	TGTGCCAGCAGCTTAGGTGCCTCGGGTCTAGCGGGAGGGAGCTACAATGAGCAGTTCTTC	CASSLGASGLAGGSYNEQFF
TRBV10-3	.	TRBJ1-1	.	TGTGCCATCAGTGGGGGGGACGGAGAAGCTTTCTTT	CAISGGDGEAFF
TRBV2	.	TRBJ1-2	.	TGTGCCAGCAGACCTCAGGGCGGGAGCACTTATGGCTACACCTTC	CASRPQGGSTYGYTF
TRBV7-9	TRBD1	TRBJ2-7	.	TGTGCCAGCAGCCCGGGGACAGGGGTCGAGCAGTACTTC	CASSPGTGVEQYF
TRBV28	.	TRBJ1-1	.	TGTGCCAGCACCCGGGGGGTTACTGAAGCTTTCTTT	CASTRGVTEAFF
TRBV2	.	TRBJ1-1	.	TGTGCCATCACAGGGACCCCTGGTGAAGCTTTCTTT	CAITGTPGEAFF
TRBV15	.	TRBJ1-4	.	TGTGCCACCAGCAGCTCTACAGGGATAACTAATGAAAAACTGTTTTTT	CATSSSTGITNEKLFF
TRBV18	.	TRBJ2-3	once	TGTGCCAGCTCACCACGCCCGGAACCCACAGATACGCAGTATTTT	CASSPRPEPTDTQYF
TRBV5-1	.	TRBJ2-7	.	TGCGCCAGCAGCCCCCGGGACTTCGGCGAGCAGTACTTC	CASSPRDFGEQYF
TRBV7-6	TRBD2	TRBJ2-5	few	TGTGCCAGCAGCTTAGAGGTTCCGGGAGGCCGGGTTGGCCAGTACTTC	CASSLEVPGGRVGQYF
TRBV14	.	TRBJ2-3	.	TGTGCCAGCAGCCAAATCGGGGCTGATGCGCAGTATTTT	CASSQIGADAQYF
TRBV4-1	.	TRBJ1-2	.	TGCGCCAGCAGCCAAGACGGCAGGCGGCCCTATGGCTACACCTTC	CASSQDGRRPYGYTF
TRBV5-6	.	TRBJ1-1	once	TGTGCCAGCAGCTTGGGAACTGAAGCTTTCTTT	CASSLGTEAFF
TRBV7-8	.	TRBJ1-1	.	TGTGCCAGCAGCTTAGGGCGGGGAAGGAACACTGAAGCTTTCTTT	CASSLGRGRNTEAFF
TRBV19	.	TRBJ2-7	once	TGTGCCAGTAGTATAGGGGCCGGGTACGAGCAGTACTTC	CASSIGAGYEQYF
TRBV4-2	.	TRBJ2-3	.	TGTGCCAGCAGCCAAGATGGCGGATACGGGCAGTATTTT	CASSQDGGYGQYF
TRBV14	.	TRBJ2-3	.	TGTGCCAGCAGCCAAGCCGGCAGGGGAACTGCAGATACGCAGTATTTT	CASSQAGRGTADTQYF
TRBV27	.	TRBJ1-4	.	TGTGCCAGCAGGGCCAGGGGCGCCGGTGAAAAACTGTTTTTT	CASRARGAGEKLFF
TRBV28	TRBD2	TRBJ2-1	.	TGTGCCAGCAGAGTAAGTCTAGCGGGAGGTGAGCAGTTCTTC	CASRVSLAGGEQFF
TRBV2	TRBD1	TRBJ1-4	.	TGTGCCACCCGGGGGGACAGTTTGGAAAAACTGTTTTTT	CATRGDSLEKLFF
TRBV14	.	TRBJ2-3	.	TGTGCCAGCAGCCAAGATTATCGGAGCACAGATACGCAGTATTTT	CASSQDYRSTDTQYF
TRBV18	.	TRBJ2-5	.	TGTGCCAGCTCACCACCCGGCGGGACGGTTGGGACCCAGTACTTC	CASSPPGGTVGTQYF
TRBV28	TRBD1	TRBJ2-7	.	TGTGCCAGCAGTCCAACAGGGGGCTTGGTCTACGAGCAGTACTTC	CASSPTGGLVYEQYF
TRBV7-2	TRBD2	TRBJ2-5	many	TGTGCCAGCAGCCAAGACCCAGCGGGGACTCAAGAGACCCAGTACTTC	CASSQDPAGTQETQYF
TRBV5-8	.	TRBJ2-6	.	TGTGCCAGCAGCTTGTGGGGGCTGGCTGGGGCCAACGTCCTGACTTTC	CASSLWGLAGANVLTF
TRBV27	.	TRBJ2-1	.	TGTGCCAGCAGTGCCCGGCCGACGGAGAACAATGAGCAGTTCTTC	CASSARPTENNEQFF
TRBV11-3	TRBD1	TRBJ2-3	.	TGTGCCAGCAGCTTAGGGGCCCGGGACAGGACAGATACGCAGTATTTT	CASSLGARDRTDTQYF
TRBV23-1	TRBD2	TRBJ2-4	.	TGCGCCAGACCCCGGACTAGCGGGAGGGCGGGGGCCAAAAACATTCAGTACTTC	CARPRTSGRAGAKNIQYF
TRBV6-6	TRBD1	TRBJ1-2	.	TGTGCCAGCAGTTACGGGGCAGGGGGCGGCGGCTACACCTTC	CASSYGAGGGGYTF
TRBV28	.	TRBJ2-1	.	TGTGCCAGCAGTGGGGGGACAGTCCAAACTCGGGCCTACAATGAGCAGTTCTTC	CASSGGTVQTRAYNEQFF
TRBV4-2	TRBD2	TRBJ2-3	.	TGTGCCAGCAGCCAACCGGGGGGGGACACAGATACGCAGTATTTT	CASSQPGGDTDTQYF
TRBV5-1	.	TRBJ1-3	.	TGCGCCAGCAGCTTGACGACAGCTCGGGACTCTGGAAACACCATATATTTT	CASSLTTARDSGNTIYF
TRBV7-3	TRBD1	TRBJ2-3	.	TGTGCCAGCAGCCCCAACCGGGACAGTTCCGAGGGTACGCAGTATTTT	CASSPNRDSSEGTQYF
TRBV27	.	TRBJ2-3	.	TGTGCCAGCCCCCGACTACCCCCGGCGGGACTTTCCCCGGTCGCATCTCCAGATACGCAGTATTTT	CASPRLPPAGLSPVASPDTQYF
TRBV11-2	.	TRBJ2-7	few	TGTGCCAGCAGCCCCCCCTACCTCTACGAGCAGTACTTC	CASSPPYLYEQYF
TRBV30	TRBD1	TRBJ2-5	.	TGTGCCTGGGACAGGGGGCACCAAGAGACCCAGTACTTC	CAWDRGHQETQYF
TRBV7-8	.	TRBJ1-6	.	TGTGCCAGCAGCTTGGTTCAGGTGGGCGATTCACCCCTCCACTTT	CASSLVQVGDSPLHF
TRBV27	.	TRBJ1-1	once	TGTGCCAGCAGTTTGCCGGGCCCCAACACTGAAGCTTTCTTT	CASSLPGPNTEAFF
TRBV7-3	.	TRBJ1-5	.	TGTGCCAGCAGCTTAATGGCTCCCGGGAAGGAGGCCAATCAGCCCCAGCATTTT	CASSLMAPGKEANQPQHF
TRBV9	TRBD1	TRBJ2-1	few	TGTGCCAGCAGCGGAGGGACAGCCGACAACAATGAGCAGTTCTTC	CASSGGTADNNEQFF
TRBV7-2	.	TRBJ2-3	.	TGTGCCAGCAGCCCCCCTCCGGTGGCAGATACGCAGTATTTT	CASSPPPVADTQYF
TRBV19	.	TRBJ1-1	medium-sized	TGTGCCAGTAGCTCCGGACTCAACACTGAAGCTTTCTTT	CASSSGLNTEAFF